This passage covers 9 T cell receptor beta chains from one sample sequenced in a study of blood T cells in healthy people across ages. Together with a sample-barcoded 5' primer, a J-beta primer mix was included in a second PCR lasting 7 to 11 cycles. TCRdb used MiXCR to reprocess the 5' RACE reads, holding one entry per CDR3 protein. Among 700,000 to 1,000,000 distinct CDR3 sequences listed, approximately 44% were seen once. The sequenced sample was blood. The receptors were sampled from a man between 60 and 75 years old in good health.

CDR3 in DNA: TGTGCCACCAGCAGAGATCTCGACGGTCAGCCCCAGCATTTT. Amino acids: CATSRDLDGQPQHF. This chain joins TRBV15 and TRBJ1-5; D not resolved. Germline-derived CDR1 and CDR2 are LNHNV and YYDKDF (reference sequence). The length of the CDR3 is 14 residues. V gave up 0 bases and J gave up 6 bases, with 9 bases separating them.

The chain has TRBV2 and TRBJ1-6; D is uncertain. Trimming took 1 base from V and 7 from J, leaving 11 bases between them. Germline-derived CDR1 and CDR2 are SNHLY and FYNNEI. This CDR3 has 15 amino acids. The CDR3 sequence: CASSEVETLNSPLHF. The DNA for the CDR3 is TGTGCCAGCAGTGAAGTCGAGACATTGAATTCACCCCTCCACTTT.

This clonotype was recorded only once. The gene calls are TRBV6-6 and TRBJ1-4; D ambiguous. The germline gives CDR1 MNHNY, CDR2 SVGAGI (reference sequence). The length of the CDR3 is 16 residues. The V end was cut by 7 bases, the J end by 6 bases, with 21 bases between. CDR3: CASTSLGREIYEKLFF. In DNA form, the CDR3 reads TGTGCCAGCACCTCCCTAGGACGGGAAATATATGAAAAACTGTTTTTT.

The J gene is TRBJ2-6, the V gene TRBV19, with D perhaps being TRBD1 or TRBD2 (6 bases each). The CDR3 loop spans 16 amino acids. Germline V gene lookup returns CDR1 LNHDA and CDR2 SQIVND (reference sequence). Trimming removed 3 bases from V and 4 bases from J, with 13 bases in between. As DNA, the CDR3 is TGTGCCAGTAGTATCCCGGGGGCAAAAGGGGCCAACGTCCTGACTTTC. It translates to CASSIPGAKGANVLTF.

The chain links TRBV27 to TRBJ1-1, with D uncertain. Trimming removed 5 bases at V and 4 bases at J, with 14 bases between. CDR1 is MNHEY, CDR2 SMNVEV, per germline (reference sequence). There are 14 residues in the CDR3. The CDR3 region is CASSTSRISTEAFF. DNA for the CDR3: TGTGCCAGCAGTACCTCCCGGATCTCCACTGAAGCTTTCTTT.

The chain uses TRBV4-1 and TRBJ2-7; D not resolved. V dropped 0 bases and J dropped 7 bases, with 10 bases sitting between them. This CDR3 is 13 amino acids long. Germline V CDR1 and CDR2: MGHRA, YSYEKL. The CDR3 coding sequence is TGCGCCAGCAGCCAAGAGAGGTACAATGAGCAGTACTTC. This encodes CASSQERYNEQYF.

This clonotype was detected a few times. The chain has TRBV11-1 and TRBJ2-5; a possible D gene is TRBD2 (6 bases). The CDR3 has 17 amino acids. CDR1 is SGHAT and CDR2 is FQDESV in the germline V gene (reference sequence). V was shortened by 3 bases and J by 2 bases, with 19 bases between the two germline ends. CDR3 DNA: TGTGCCAGCAGCTTCTCCCATGGGACTTACTTACAAGAGACCCAGTACTTC. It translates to CASSFSHGTYLQETQYF.

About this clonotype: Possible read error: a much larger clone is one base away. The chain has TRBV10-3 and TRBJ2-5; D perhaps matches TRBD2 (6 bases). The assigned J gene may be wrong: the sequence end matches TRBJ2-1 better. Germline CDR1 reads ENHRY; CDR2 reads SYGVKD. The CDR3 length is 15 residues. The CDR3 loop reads CAISESSGIQETQFF. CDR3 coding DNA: TGTGCCATCAGTGAGTCTAGCGGAATACAAGAGACCCAGTTCTTC.

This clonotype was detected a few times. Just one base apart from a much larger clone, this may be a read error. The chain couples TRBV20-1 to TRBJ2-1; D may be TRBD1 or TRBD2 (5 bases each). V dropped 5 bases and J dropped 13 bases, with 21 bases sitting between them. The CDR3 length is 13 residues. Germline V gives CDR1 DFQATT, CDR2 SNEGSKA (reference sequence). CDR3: CSALRDTQGTQFF. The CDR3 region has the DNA TGCAGTGCTCTCAGAGACACGCAAGGGACCCAGTTCTTC.